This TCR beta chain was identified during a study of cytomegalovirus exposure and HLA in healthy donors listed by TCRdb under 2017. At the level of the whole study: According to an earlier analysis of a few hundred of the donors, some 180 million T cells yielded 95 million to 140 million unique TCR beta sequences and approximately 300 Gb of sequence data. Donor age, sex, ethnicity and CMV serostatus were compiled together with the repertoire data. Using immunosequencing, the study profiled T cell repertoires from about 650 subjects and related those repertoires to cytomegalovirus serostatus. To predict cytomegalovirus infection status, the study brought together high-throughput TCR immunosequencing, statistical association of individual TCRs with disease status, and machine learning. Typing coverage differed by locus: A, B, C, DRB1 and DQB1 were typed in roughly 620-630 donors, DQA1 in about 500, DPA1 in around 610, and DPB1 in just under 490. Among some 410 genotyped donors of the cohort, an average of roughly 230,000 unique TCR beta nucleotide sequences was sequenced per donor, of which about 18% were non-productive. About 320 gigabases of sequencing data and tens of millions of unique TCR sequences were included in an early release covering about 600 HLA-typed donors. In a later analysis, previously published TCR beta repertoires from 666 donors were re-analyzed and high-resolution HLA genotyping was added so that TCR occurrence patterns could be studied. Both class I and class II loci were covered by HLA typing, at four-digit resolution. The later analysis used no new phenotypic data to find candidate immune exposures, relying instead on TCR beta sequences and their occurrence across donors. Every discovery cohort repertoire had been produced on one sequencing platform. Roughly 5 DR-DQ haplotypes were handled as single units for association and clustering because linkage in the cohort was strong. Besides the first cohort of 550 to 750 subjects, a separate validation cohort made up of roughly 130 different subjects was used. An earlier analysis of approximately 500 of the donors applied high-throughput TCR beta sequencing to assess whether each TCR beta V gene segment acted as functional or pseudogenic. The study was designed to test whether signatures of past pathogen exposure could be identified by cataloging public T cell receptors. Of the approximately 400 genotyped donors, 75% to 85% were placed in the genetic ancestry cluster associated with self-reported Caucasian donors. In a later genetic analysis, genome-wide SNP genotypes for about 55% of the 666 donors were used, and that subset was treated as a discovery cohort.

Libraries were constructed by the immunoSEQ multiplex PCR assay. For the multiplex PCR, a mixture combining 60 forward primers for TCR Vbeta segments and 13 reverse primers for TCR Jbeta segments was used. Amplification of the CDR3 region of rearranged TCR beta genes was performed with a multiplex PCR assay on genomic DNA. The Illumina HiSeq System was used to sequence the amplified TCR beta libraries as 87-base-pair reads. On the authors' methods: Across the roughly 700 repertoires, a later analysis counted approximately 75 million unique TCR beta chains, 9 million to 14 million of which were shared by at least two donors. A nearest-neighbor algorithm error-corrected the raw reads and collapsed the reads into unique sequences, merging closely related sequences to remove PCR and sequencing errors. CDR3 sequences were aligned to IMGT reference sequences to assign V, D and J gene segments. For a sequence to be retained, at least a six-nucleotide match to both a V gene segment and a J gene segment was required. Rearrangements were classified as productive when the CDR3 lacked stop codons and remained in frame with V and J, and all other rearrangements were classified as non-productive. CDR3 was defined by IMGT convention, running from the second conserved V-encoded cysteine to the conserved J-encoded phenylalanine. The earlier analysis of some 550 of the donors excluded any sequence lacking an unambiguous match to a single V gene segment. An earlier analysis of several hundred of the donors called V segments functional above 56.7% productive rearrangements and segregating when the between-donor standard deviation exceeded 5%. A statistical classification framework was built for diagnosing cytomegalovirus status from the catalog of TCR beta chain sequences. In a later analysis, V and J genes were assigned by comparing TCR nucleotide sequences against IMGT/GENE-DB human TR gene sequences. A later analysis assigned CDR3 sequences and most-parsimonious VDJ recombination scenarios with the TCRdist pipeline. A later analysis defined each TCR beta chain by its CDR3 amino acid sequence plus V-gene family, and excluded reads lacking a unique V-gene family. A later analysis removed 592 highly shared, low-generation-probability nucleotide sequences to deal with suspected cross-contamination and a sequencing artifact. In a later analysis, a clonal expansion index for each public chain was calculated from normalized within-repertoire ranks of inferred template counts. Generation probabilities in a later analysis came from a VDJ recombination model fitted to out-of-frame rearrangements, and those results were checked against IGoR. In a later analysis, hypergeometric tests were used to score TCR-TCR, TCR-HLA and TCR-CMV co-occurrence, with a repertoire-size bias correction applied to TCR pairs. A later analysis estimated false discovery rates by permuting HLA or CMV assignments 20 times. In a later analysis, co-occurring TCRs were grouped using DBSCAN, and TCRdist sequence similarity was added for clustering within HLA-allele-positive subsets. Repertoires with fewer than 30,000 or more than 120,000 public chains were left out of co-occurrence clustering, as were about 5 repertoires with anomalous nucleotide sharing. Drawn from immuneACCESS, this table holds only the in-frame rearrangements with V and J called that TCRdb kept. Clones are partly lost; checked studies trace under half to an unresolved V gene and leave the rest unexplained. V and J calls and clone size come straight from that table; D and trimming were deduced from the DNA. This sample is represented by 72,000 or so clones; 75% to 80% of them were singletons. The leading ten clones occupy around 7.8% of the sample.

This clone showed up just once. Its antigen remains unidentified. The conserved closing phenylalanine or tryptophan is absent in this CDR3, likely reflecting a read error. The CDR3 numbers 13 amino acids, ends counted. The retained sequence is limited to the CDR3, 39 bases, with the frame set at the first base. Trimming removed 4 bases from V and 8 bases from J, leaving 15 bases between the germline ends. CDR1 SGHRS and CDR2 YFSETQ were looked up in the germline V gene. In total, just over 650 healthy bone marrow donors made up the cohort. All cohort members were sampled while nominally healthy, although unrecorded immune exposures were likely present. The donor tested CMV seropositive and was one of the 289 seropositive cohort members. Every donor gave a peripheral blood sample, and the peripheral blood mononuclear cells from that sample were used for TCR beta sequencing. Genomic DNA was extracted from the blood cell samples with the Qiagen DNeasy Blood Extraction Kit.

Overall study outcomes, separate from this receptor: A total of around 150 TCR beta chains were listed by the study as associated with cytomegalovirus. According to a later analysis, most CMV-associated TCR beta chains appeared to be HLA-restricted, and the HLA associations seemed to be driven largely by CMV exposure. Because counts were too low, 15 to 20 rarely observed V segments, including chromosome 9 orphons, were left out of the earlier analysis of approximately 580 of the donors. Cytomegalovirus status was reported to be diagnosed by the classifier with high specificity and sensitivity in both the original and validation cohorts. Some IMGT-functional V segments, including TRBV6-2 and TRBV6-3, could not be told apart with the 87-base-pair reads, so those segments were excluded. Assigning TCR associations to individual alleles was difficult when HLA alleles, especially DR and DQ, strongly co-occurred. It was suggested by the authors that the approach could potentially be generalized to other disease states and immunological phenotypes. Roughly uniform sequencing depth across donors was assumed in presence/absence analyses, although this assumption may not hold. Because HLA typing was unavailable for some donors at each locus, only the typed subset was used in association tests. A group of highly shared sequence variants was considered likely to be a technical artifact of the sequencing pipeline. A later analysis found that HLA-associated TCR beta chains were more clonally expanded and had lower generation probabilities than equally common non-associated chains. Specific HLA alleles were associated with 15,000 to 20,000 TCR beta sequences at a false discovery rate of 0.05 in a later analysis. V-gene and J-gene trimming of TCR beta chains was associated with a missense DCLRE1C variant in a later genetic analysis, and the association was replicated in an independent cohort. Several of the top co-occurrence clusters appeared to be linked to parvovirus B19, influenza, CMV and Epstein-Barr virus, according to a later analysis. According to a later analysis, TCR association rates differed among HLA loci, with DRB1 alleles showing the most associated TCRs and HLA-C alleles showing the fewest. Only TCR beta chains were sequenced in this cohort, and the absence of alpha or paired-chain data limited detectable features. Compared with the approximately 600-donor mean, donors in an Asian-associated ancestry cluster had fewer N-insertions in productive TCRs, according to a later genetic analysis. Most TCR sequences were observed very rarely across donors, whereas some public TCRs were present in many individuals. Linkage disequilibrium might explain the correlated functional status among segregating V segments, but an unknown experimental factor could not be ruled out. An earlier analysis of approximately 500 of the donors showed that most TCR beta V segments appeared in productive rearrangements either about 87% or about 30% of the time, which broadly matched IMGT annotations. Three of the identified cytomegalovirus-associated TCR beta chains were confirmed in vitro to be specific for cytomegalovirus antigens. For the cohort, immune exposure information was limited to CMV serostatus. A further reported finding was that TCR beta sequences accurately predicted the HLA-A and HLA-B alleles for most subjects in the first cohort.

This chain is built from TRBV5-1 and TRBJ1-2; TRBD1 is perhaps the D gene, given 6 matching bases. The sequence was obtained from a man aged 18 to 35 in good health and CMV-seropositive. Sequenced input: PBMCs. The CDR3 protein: CASSPGGLAGYTV. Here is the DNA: TGCGCCAGCAGCCCCGGGGGGCTCGCCGGCTACACCGTC.